The source of this T cell receptor (beta chain) is a study of tumor-infiltrating lymphocytes in glioblastoma multiforme. The CDR3 is made up of 14 amino acids. Germline V lookup: CDR1 LGHNA, CDR2 YNFKEQ. V was shortened by 3 bases and J by 7 bases, with 16 bases between the two germline ends. TCR beta libraries were built from RNA through three nested multiplex PCR rounds using modified ARM-PCR. One entry per CDR3 protein results from TCRdb running MiXCR on the multiplex PCR reads. The table has nearly 15,000 distinct CDR3 sequences, roughly two thirds seen once; the top ten hold approximately 38%. Sequencing was done on a sample of brain tumor tissue. The receptor was derived from a male donor with glioblastoma. This chain connects TRBV4-2 to TRBJ2-7, with D possibly being TRBD2 (6 bases). CDR3 sequence (DNA): TGTGCCAGCAGCCAGGCGAGCGGGTCTGGGGAGCAGTACTTC. Translating it yields CASSQASGSGEQYF.